This T cell receptor (beta chain) was captured by sequencing in a study of T cells after yellow fever vaccination. Across the study: It was SMART-Seq v4 Ultra Low Input that prepared the fractions with low cell numbers. Overall study findings and caveats: It was the secondary response that reached its peak faster, day 5 versus 15, but it was weaker. Shared CD4/CD8 clonotypes were a small share, likely from convergent recombination. The presence of abundant clonotypes contaminating from the bulk population was possible in FACS-sorted repertoires.

From the 5' RACE reads, TCRdb called clonotypes with MiXCR, one entry per CDR3 protein. The repertoire holds under 400,000 distinct CDR3 sequences, with around 10% as singletons. Germline lookup yields CDR1 SEHNR and CDR2 FQNEAQ (reference sequence). This CDR3 is 12 amino acids long. V lost 9 bases, J lost 0 bases, and 9 bases lay in between. This clonotype appeared a few times. Its target is not known. This TCR derives from a man in his late teens or twenties who received the YFV17D yellow fever vaccine. The chain joins TRBV7-9 to TRBJ2-7; D is possibly TRBD1 (6 bases). The specimen was PBMCs, collected on the day of the first yellow fever vaccination. CDR3 DNA sequence: TGTGCCAGTCGGGACATCTCCTACGAGCAGTACGTC. This translates into CASRDISYEQYV.